Listed below are T cell receptor beta chains from one sample, sequenced in a study of a mutant IDH1 vaccine in newly diagnosed glioma. Profiled with immunoSEQ multiplex PCR; TCRdb holds only in-frame clones, not every one. Of 30,000 to 40,000 clones in the sample, under 80% are singletons; the top ten hold approximately 9.1%. The material was PBMCs, obtained from a glioma patient treated with radiotherapy, temozolomide or both. These receptor sequences come from a man aged 40-55 years with glioma. Some clones in this sample may be carry-over from other donors' samples. The CDR3 runs from the conserved cysteine through the conserved F or W. D genes are given only for firm matches. Expanded clones get a size class; other rows say once, few or many, or leave the size out.

NA	few	TRBV6-6	TRBJ1-5	TGTGCCAGCAGTTACTCTGCAGGGTATCAGCCCCAGCATTTT	CASSYSAGYQPQHF
NA	NA	TRBV10-2	TRBJ2-7	TGCGCCAGCAGTGATAGCTATCACTCCTACGAGCAGTACTTC	CASSDSYHSYEQYF
NA	NA	TRBV6-6	TRBJ2-3	TGTGCCAGCAAACGTACAGATACGCAGTATTTT	CASKRTDTQYF
NA	NA	TRBV5-4	TRBJ2-7	TGTGCCAGCAGCCCGGCAGCCGACTACGAGCAGTACTTC	CASSPAADYEQYF
NA	NA	TRBV7-8	TRBJ1-1	TGTGCCAGCAGCTTAACTATGAACACTGAAGCTTTCTTT	CASSLTMNTEAFF
NA	NA	TRBV7-9	TRBJ1-2	TGTGCCAGCACCGTCGGAGGGTGGAACTATGGCTACACCTTC	CASTVGGWNYGYTF
TRBD1	NA	TRBV18	TRBJ1-4	TGTGCCAGCTCACCAGGGCCGGGACAGCTTAATGAAAAACTGTTTTTT	CASSPGPGQLNEKLFF
NA	NA	TRBV7-2	TRBJ1-2	TGTGCCAGCAGCTTAAGTTCGGCCGACTATGGCTACACCTTC	CASSLSSADYGYTF
NA	NA	TRBV18	TRBJ1-2	TGTGCCAGCCTTCACCGGGACATTACTGGCAGCGGCTACACCTTC	CASLHRDITGSGYTF
NA	NA	TRBV20-1	TRBJ1-2	TGCAGTGCCACACCTAACTATGGCTACACCTTC	CSATPNYGYTF
NA	NA	TRBV7-2	TRBJ2-3	TGTGCCAGCAGCTTAGTTGAGGGACGAACAGATACGCAGTATTTT	CASSLVEGRTDTQYF
TRBD2	medium-sized	TRBV5-1	TRBJ2-2	TGCGCCAGCAGCTTAAAGATAGGACTAGCGGGGCCCGCATCCACCGGGGAGCTGTTTTTT	CASSLKIGLAGPASTGELFF
TRBD1	few	TRBV25-1	TRBJ1-4	TGTGCCAGCGCCCAGGGGGAATGGAATGAAAAACTGTTTTTT	CASAQGEWNEKLFF
NA	NA	TRBV2	TRBJ1-1	TGTGCCAGCAGCCCCCCCGGGGAGATGAACACTGAAGCTTTCTTT	CASSPPGEMNTEAFF
NA	medium-sized	TRBV30	TRBJ1-5	TGTGCCTGGAGTGTACTAGGTGATACGAGCAATCAGCCCCAGCATTTT	CAWSVLGDTSNQPQHF
NA	few	TRBV11-2	TRBJ1-1	TGTGCCAGCAGCCCCGTCAGGGCTGAAGCTTTCTTT	CASSPVRAEAFF